This T cell receptor beta chain was captured by sequencing in a study of OX40 agonist ivuxolimab in advanced cancers. For context, the study as a whole: Ivuxolimab was a fully human IgG2 agonistic monoclonal antibody targeting the costimulatory receptor OX40 (CD134). Intravenous ivuxolimab was administered to patients every 2 weeks at six dose levels: 0.01, 0.1, 0.3, 1.5, 3 and 10 mg/kg. Of the approximately 54 dose-escalation patients, hepatocellular carcinoma was present in approximately 20, melanoma in around 15, renal cell carcinoma in 9 and head and neck cancer in 9. A male proportion of almost 85% and a mean age of roughly 55 years, ranging from roughly 23 to 79, were recorded for the dose-escalation cohort. Patients were allowed to have had prior anti-PD-1, anti-PD-L1 or anti-CTLA-4 therapy, and approximately 39% of the dose-escalation patients had been treated with checkpoint inhibitors. Partial responses were achieved by three dose-escalation patients, of whom one had hepatocellular carcinoma and two had cutaneous melanoma. The purpose of peripheral TCRbeta sequencing was to test whether ivuxolimab changed TCR sequence diversity and led to clonal T-cell expansion. The paper describes the monotherapy dose-escalation part (N ≈ 50 patients) of the phase I trial of ivuxolimab.

The CDR3, from cysteine to phenylalanine, totals 18 residues. Just the 54-base CDR3 DNA is kept, in frame starting at base 1. Taken from the germline V gene, the CDR1 and CDR2 loops are MDHEN and SYDVKM. Trimming accounts for 2 bases at V and 4 bases at J, while the number of junction bases matched to no gene is 9. On this clone: What antigen it recognizes has not been identified. No per-base quality is available; no much larger clone lies one base away.

The paper's findings and limits, for the study overall: At doses of 0.1 to 3.0 mg/kg, clonal expansion of both CD4+ and CD8+ T cells in blood was seen between baseline and week 6. Which antigens the clonally expanded peripheral T cells were specific for was not determined. Low levels of normalized T-cell clonal expansion were also seen in some nonresponding patients. After ivuxolimab, more expanded clones were found on average in CD8+ T cells than in CD4+ T cells. In partial responders in the 0.1-3.0 mg/kg groups, normalized peripheral clonal expansion was found to be among the lowest, especially among CD8+ T cells.

The trial excluded patients who had a history of autoimmune disease or who were on systemic immunosuppression. Peripheral blood for TCR sequencing was drawn from every dose cohort at baseline, at cycle 4 day 1 and at cycle 7 day 1. Samples came from an open-label, multicenter, first-in-human phase I dose-escalation trial of ivuxolimab. Adults with locally advanced or metastatic melanoma, renal cell, hepatocellular, or head and neck squamous cell carcinoma were enrolled in the trial. Before TCR sequencing, CD4+ T cells and CD8+ T cells from peripheral blood were sorted into separate populations. Genomic DNA was extracted from sorted cells for sequencing of the TCRbeta CDR3 region. The immunoSEQ Assay was used to sequence the TCRbeta CDR3 regions. TCRdb limited this immuneACCESS table to in-frame rearrangements with V and J called. A share of clones is missing; checked studies link under half to unresolved V genes, and the rest is unexplained. The sample data list approximately 44,000 clones, and 70% to 85% of these were observed just once. The top ten hold around 2.6% of the sample.

This receptor was obtained from an adult with an advanced solid tumor such as melanoma, head and neck, liver or kidney cancer. The rearranged chain carries TRBV28 and TRBJ2-5; TRBD2 matches 14 bases in the middle. The input for sequencing was CD4+ or CD8+ T cells sorted from blood, taken in a trial of the OX40 agonist ivuxolimab. DNA sequence: TGTGCCAGCAGTTTAGGGTTTGGGACTAGCGGGAGTCGAGAGACCCAGTACTTC. It encodes CASSLGFGTSGSRETQYF.